The rows below give T cell receptor beta chains drawn from one sample of a study of T-cell memory formation after mild COVID-19. MiXCR was run by TCRdb on the 5' RACE reads, yielding one entry per CDR3 protein. The sample yields 35,000 to 45,000 distinct CDR3 sequences, approximately 7% seen once. The sequencing input was PBMCs or a T cell subset sorted from them (not recorded which). The receptor source for this set is an adult who had mild COVID-19 (a few samples of this study predate the infection). Cell type and time point are not known. The CDR3 runs from the conserved cysteine through the conserved F or W. Each record gives: J gene, D gene, CDR3 length, clone size, V gene, CDR3 DNA, CDR3 protein. A D gene is named only where the DNA matches it firmly. Size is stated for part of the rows, as once, few or many counts, or as a class when the clone is expanded.

J gene: TRBJ2-1
D gene: TRBD1
CDR3 length: 16
clone size: few
V gene: TRBV24-1
CDR3 DNA: TGTGCCACCAGTGAGGGGACAGGGGACCGATTATATGAGCAGTTCTTC
CDR3 protein: CATSEGTGDRLYEQFF

J gene: TRBJ2-7
D gene: NA
CDR3 length: 16
clone size: many
V gene: TRBV12-3/TRBV12-4
CDR3 DNA: TGTGCCAGCAGTTTGGATCCACGACTGGGTACCTACGAGCAGTACTTC
CDR3 protein: CASSLDPRLGTYEQYF

J gene: TRBJ1-2
D gene: NA
CDR3 length: 14
clone size: NA
V gene: TRBV11-1
CDR3 DNA: TGTGCCAGCAGTAAGACTGACGACTTACGTGGCTACACCTTC
CDR3 protein: CASSKTDDLRGYTF

J gene: TRBJ1-1
D gene: NA
CDR3 length: 15
clone size: many
V gene: TRBV20-1
CDR3 DNA: TGCAGTGCTAGAGATGGAGGCCCCAGAACCACTGAAGCTTTCTTT
CDR3 protein: CSARDGGPRTTEAFF

J gene: TRBJ2-1
D gene: TRBD2
CDR3 length: 19
clone size: few
V gene: TRBV20-1
CDR3 DNA: TGCAGTGCTAGAGTGCAGGGAGCGGGGGGCCAAGAGTCCTACAATGAGCAGTTCTTC
CDR3 protein: CSARVQGAGGQESYNEQFF

J gene: TRBJ2-4
D gene: TRBD1
CDR3 length: 16
clone size: few
V gene: TRBV19
CDR3 DNA: TGTGCCAGTAGTCCATATCCCGGGACAGGGTTGCACATTCAGTACTTC
CDR3 protein: CASSPYPGTGLHIQYF

J gene: TRBJ1-2
D gene: TRBD1
CDR3 length: 13
clone size: NA
V gene: TRBV19
CDR3 DNA: TGTGCCACAGACCTCGGGACAGGGACGAGCTACACCTTC
CDR3 protein: CATDLGTGTSYTF

J gene: TRBJ2-5
D gene: TRBD2
CDR3 length: 15
clone size: many
V gene: TRBV7-6
CDR3 DNA: TGTGCCAGCACCCTTGGCGGGAGTGTTGGGGAGACCCAGTACTTC
CDR3 protein: CASTLGGSVGETQYF

J gene: TRBJ2-7
D gene: NA
CDR3 length: 13
clone size: NA
V gene: TRBV20-1
CDR3 DNA: TGCAGTGCTAGAAACCCGCTACCGCTCGAGCAGTACTTC
CDR3 protein: CSARNPLPLEQYF

J gene: TRBJ1-3
D gene: NA
CDR3 length: 13
clone size: NA
V gene: TRBV2
CDR3 DNA: TGTGCCAGCAGTCCAATTCGGGGAAACACCATATATTTT
CDR3 protein: CASSPIRGNTIYF

J gene: TRBJ2-7
D gene: NA
CDR3 length: 16
clone size: many
V gene: TRBV4-2
CDR3 DNA: TGTGCCAGCAGCCAAGATCACTTACGGAGCTCCTACGAGCAGTACTTC
CDR3 protein: CASSQDHLRSSYEQYF

J gene: TRBJ2-1
D gene: NA
CDR3 length: 15
clone size: NA
V gene: TRBV5-1
CDR3 DNA: TGCGCCAGCAGCTCCTTGGGGCCTGAGCACGGTGAGCAGTTCTTC
CDR3 protein: CASSSLGPEHGEQFF

J gene: TRBJ1-1
D gene: NA
CDR3 length: 11
clone size: few
V gene: TRBV15
CDR3 DNA: TGTGCCACCAGTCTAAACACTGAAGCTTTCTTT
CDR3 protein: CATSLNTEAFF

J gene: TRBJ2-1
D gene: NA
CDR3 length: 17
clone size: many
V gene: TRBV7-7
CDR3 DNA: TGTGCTAGCAGCTCACTCCAGGCGGGGCACCCCCCCAATGAGCAGTTCTTC
CDR3 protein: CASSSLQAGHPPNEQFF

J gene: TRBJ2-5
D gene: TRBD2
CDR3 length: 13
clone size: many
V gene: TRBV24-1
CDR3 DNA: TGTGCCACCAGAGGACTAGCCACCCAGACCCAGTACTTC
CDR3 protein: CATRGLATQTQYF

J gene: TRBJ1-6
D gene: TRBD1
CDR3 length: 15
clone size: few
V gene: TRBV15
CDR3 DNA: TGTGCCACCAGCAGAGACAGGGGGGTTAATTCACCCCTCCACTTT
CDR3 protein: CATSRDRGVNSPLHF

J gene: TRBJ1-6
D gene: NA
CDR3 length: 13
clone size: few
V gene: TRBV11-2
CDR3 DNA: TGTGCCAGCGCCCGGGGGGTTGATTCACCCCTCCACTTT
CDR3 protein: CASARGVDSPLHF

J gene: TRBJ1-4
D gene: NA
CDR3 length: 16
clone size: many
V gene: TRBV7-9
CDR3 DNA: TGTGCCAGCAGCTCCGGGGCACCGGCAACTAATGAAAAACTGTTTTTT
CDR3 protein: CASSSGAPATNEKLFF